Each of the 3 T cell receptor beta chains below was sequenced from the same sample in a study of cytomegalovirus exposure and HLA in healthy donors. Profiled with immunoSEQ multiplex PCR; TCRdb holds only in-frame clones, not every one. The sample carries just over 65,000 clones, around 97% recorded once. Sequencing was done on a sample of PBMCs. Source of these receptors: a woman younger than 30 in good health and CMV-seropositive.

On this clone: The junction does not match germline at one end; this may be a read error. This chain connects TRBV4-2 to TRBJ2-1; TRBD1 might be the D (6 bases). The CDR3 has 18 amino acids. CDR1 is LGHNA, CDR2 YNFKEQ, per germline. The CDR3 loop is CASSQAQSGVKRYNEQFF. DNA for the CDR3: TGTGCCAGCAGTCAAGCTCAATCAGGGGTAAAGAGGTACAATGAGCAGTTCTTC.

The chain links TRBV9 to TRBJ2-7, with 9 bases aligning to TRBD1. The CDR3 loop spans 16 amino acids. V shed 0 bases, J shed 0 bases, and the junction held 4 bases outside the gene matches. CDR1 and CDR2 from the germline V gene are SGDLS and YYNGEE. CDR3 protein: CASSVGRQGDSYEQYF. The DNA of the CDR3 is TGTGCCAGCAGCGTAGGCCGACAGGGGGACTCCTACGAGCAGTACTTC.

The J gene is TRBJ1-1, the V gene TRBV28; the D is unclear. The CDR3 has 12 amino acids. V was clipped by 6 bases and J by 1 base, with 6 bases between them. CDR1 is MDHEN and CDR2 is SYDVKM in the germline V gene. The CDR3 loop is CASSSGNTEAFF. For the CDR3, the DNA is TGTGCCAGCAGCTCGGGGAACACTGAAGCTTTCTTT.